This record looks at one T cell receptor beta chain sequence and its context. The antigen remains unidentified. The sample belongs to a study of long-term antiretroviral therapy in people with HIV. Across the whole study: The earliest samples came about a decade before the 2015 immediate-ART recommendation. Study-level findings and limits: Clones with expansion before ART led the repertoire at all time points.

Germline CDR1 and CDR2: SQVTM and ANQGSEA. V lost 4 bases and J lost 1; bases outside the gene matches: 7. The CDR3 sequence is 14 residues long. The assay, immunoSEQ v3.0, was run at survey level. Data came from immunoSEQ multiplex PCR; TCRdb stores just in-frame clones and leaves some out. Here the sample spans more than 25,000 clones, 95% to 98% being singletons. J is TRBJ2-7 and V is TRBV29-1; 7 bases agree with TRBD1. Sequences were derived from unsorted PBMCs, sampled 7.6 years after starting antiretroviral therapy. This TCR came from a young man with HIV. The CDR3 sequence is CSVGGAGGSYEQYF. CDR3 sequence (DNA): TGCAGCGTTGGAGGTGCAGGGGGATCCTACGAGCAGTACTTC.